This is a list of T cell receptor beta chains from one sample in a study of CD8+CD57+ T cells in acquired aplastic anemia. One entry per CDR3 protein results from TCRdb running MiXCR on the reads. This table has roughly 500,000 distinct CDR3 sequences, about a third appearing once. Sequences were obtained from sorted CD4+, CD8+, or CD8+CD57+ T cells (not recorded which) from PBMCs. Receptor source: a human donor with aplastic anemia. The CDR3 runs from the conserved cysteine through the conserved F or W. D genes are given only for firm matches. Rows may omit the clone size; those that give it use once, few, many or a size class.

>.|TRBJ1-6|TRBV12-3/TRBV12-4|.
CASSLAAGFNSLLHF
TGTGCCAGCAGTTTAGCTGCAGGGTTTAATTCACTCCTCCACTTT
>.|TRBJ2-1|TRBV7-7|.
CASSLGRGEVEQFF
TGTGCTAGCAGCCTCGGACGGGGAGAGGTTGAGCAGTTCTTC
>.|TRBJ2-4|TRBV20-1|TRBD2
CSARATSGEERNIQCF
TGCAGTGCTAGGGCGACTAGCGGGGAGGAGAGAAACATTCAGTGCTTC
>.|TRBJ1-2|TRBV6-2/TRBV6-3|TRBD1
CASTREGTGRINYGYTF
TGTGCCAGCACCAGGGAGGGGACAGGAAGAATAAACTATGGCTACACCTTC
>many|TRBJ2-7|TRBV7-9|.
CASSFGVEQYF
TGTGCCAGCAGCTTCGGGGTCGAGCAGTACTTC
>many|TRBJ2-3|TRBV20-1|.
CSAYYGSSTDTQYF
TGCAGTGCTTACTACGGTTCTAGCACAGATACGCAGTATTTT
>few|TRBJ1-2|TRBV9|.
CASSVYDSSFGYTF
TGTGCCAGCAGCGTGTACGACAGCAGCTTTGGCTACACCTTC
>many|TRBJ1-5|TRBV2|.
CASSTINQPQHF
TGTGCCAGCAGTACCATTAATCAGCCCCAGCATTTT
>many|TRBJ1-1|TRBV7-8|.
CASSIQGLEAFF
TGTGCCAGCAGCATACAGGGTCTAGAAGCTTTCTTT
>.|TRBJ2-7|TRBV11-2|TRBD1
CASSLELLTGREQYF
TGTGCCAGCAGCTTGGAACTCTTGACAGGGCGCGAGCAGTACTTC
>few|TRBJ2-7|TRBV4-2|.
CASSQGDHSQQYF
TGTGCCAGCAGCCAAGGTGATCATTCTCAGCAGTACTTC
>few|TRBJ2-2|TRBV29-1|TRBD1
CSVEGQTGFGLDTGELFF
TGCAGCGTTGAAGGCCAGACAGGGTTCGGTCTTGACACCGGGGAGCTGTTTTTT
>.|TRBJ1-5|TRBV6-1|TRBD1
CASSGQGYQPQHF
TGTGCCAGCAGTGGACAGGGCTATCAGCCCCAGCATTTT
>few|TRBJ2-1|TRBV20-1|TRBD1
CSARTGAYNEQFF
TGCAGTGCTAGGACAGGGGCCTACAATGAGCAGTTCTTC
>.|TRBJ1-4|TRBV10-3|.
CASRHQEEKLFF
TGTGCCAGTCGACACCAGGAGGAAAAACTGTTTTTT
>few|TRBJ1-2|TRBV9|.
CASSALGRANYGYTF
TGTGCCAGCAGCGCTTTAGGCAGAGCTAACTATGGCTACACCTTC
>many|TRBJ1-2|TRBV29-1|.
CSVEEGVYGYTF
TGCAGCGTTGAAGAGGGGGTATATGGCTACACCTTC
>few|TRBJ2-7|TRBV30|TRBD1
CAWTLGQSYEQYF
TGTGCCTGGACTCTGGGACAGTCCTACGAGCAGTACTTC
>many|TRBJ2-1|TRBV24-1|.
CATSEKSGRRSAQFF
TGTGCCACCAGTGAGAAATCGGGACGACGTTCGGCGCAGTTCTTC
>many|TRBJ2-5|TRBV15|.
CATSRDRGSQETQYF
TGTGCCACCAGCAGAGACCGGGGGAGCCAAGAGACCCAGTACTTC
>many|TRBJ1-2|TRBV19|TRBD1
CASSPKYRGGYTF
TGTGCCAGTAGTCCTAAATACAGGGGTGGCTACACCTTC
>.|TRBJ2-1|TRBV19|.
CASSILFQRGQSSYNEQFF
TGTGCCAGTAGTATACTATTTCAGCGGGGACAGAGCTCCTACAATGAGCAGTTCTTC
>.|TRBJ2-5|TRBV3-1|.
CASSHPGGGEETQYF
TGTGCCAGCAGCCATCCTGGGGGGGGCGAAGAGACCCAGTACTTC
>.|TRBJ2-6|TRBV2|TRBD1
CASRELDRAGANVLTF
TGTGCCAGCCGTGAATTAGACAGGGCTGGGGCCAACGTCCTGACTTTC
>.|TRBJ2-1|TRBV7-2|TRBD2
CASSLARGARYNEQFF
TGTGCCAGCAGCTTAGCGCGGGGGGCCCGTTACAATGAGCAGTTCTTC
>many|TRBJ1-2|TRBV2|.
CASGTDNYGYTF
TGTGCCAGCGGGACTGATAACTATGGCTACACCTTC
>.|TRBJ1-2|TRBV4-2|TRBD1
CASSPGQGPPSFYTF
TGTGCCAGCAGCCCTGGACAGGGACCCCCGTCCTTCTACACCTTC
>.|TRBJ2-3|TRBV11-2|TRBD2
CASGTSGRGRWTDTQYF
TGTGCCAGCGGAACTAGCGGGAGAGGTCGGTGGACAGATACGCAGTATTTT
>.|TRBJ2-2|TRBV7-2|.
CASSILGELFF
TGTGCCAGCAGTATTCTCGGGGAGCTGTTTTTT
>.|TRBJ2-5|TRBV5-1|TRBD1
CASSLMGQGSGETQYF
TGCGCCAGCAGCTTGATGGGACAGGGATCAGGGGAGACCCAGTACTTC
>.|TRBJ2-3|TRBV19|TRBD2
CASRRTSGRTDTQYF
TGTGCCAGTAGACGGACTAGCGGGAGAACAGATACGCAGTATTTT
>.|TRBJ2-2|TRBV3-1|.
CASSQDPGPNTGELFF
TGTGCCAGCAGCCAAGATCCGGGTCCGAACACCGGGGAGCTGTTTTTT
>many|TRBJ1-2|TRBV9|TRBD1
CASSMTGEYGYTF
TGTGCCAGCAGCATGACAGGGGAGTATGGCTACACCTTC
>many|TRBJ1-1|TRBV20-1|.
CSARINTEAFF
TGCAGTGCTCGGATCAACACTGAAGCTTTCTTT
>.|TRBJ1-4|TRBV20-1|TRBD1
CSARVRTGEGTNEKLFF
TGCAGTGCTAGAGTTAGAACAGGGGAAGGAACTAATGAAAAACTGTTTTTT
>many|TRBJ1-1|TRBV29-1|.
CSVETRMNTEAFF
TGCAGCGTTGAAACAAGAATGAACACTGAAGCTTTCTTT
>many|TRBJ1-2|TRBV7-9|.
CASSQKSQGWDTF
TGTGCCAGCAGCCAAAAGAGTCAGGGTTGGGACACCTTC